This TCR beta chain appears in the sequencing data of a study of OX40 agonist ivuxolimab in advanced cancers. Study details: The dose-escalation cohort had hepatocellular carcinoma, melanoma, renal cell or head and neck cancer.

This table comes from immunoSEQ multiplex PCR, and its TCRdb copy is limited to in-frame clones, with some not included. The data show about 19,000 clones, with 65% to 70% seen just once and about an eighth held by the top ten. The germline CDR1 and CDR2 sequences are LNHNV and YYDKDF (reference sequence). V lost 0 bases and J lost 2, with 18 bases in between. This CDR3 has 18 amino acids. The clonotype was recovered from an adult with an advanced solid tumor such as melanoma, head and neck, liver or kidney cancer. This chain uses TRBV15 with TRBJ2-3; D may be TRBD1 or TRBD2 (5 bases each). The sequencing here drew on CD4+ or CD8+ T cells sorted from blood, taken in a trial of the OX40 agonist ivuxolimab. The CDR3 DNA sequence: TGTGCCACCAGCAGAGATCGGTGGCTTGGGACCCACACAGATACGCAGTATTTT. Protein: CATSRDRWLGTHTDTQYF.